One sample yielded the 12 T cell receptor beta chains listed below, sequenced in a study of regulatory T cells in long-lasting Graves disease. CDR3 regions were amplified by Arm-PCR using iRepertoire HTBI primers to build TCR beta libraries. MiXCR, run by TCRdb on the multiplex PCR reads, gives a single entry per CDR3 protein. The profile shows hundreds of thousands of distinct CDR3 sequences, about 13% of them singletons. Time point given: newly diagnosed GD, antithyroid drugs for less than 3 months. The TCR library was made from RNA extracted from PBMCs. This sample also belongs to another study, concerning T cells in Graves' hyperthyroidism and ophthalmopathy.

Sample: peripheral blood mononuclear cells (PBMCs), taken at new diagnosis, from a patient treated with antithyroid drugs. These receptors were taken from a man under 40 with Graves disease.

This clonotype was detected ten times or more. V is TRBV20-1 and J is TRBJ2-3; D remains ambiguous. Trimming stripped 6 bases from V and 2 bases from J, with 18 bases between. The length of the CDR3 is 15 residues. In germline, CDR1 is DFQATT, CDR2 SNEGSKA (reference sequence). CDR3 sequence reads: CSARPGGTATDTQYF. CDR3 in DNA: TGCAGTGCCCGACCCGGCGGCACCGCCACAGATACGCAGTATTTT.

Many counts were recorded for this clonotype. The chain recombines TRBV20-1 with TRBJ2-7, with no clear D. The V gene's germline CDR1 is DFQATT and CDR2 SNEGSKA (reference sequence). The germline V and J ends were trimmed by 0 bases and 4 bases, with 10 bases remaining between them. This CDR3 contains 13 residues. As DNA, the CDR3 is TGCAGTGCTAGAGATGGTAAAGGGTACGAGCAGTACTTC. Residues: CSARDGKGYEQYF.

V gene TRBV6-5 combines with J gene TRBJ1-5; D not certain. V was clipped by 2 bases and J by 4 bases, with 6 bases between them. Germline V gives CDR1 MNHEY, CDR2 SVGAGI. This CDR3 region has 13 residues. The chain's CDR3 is CASSYQINQPQHF. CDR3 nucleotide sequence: TGTGCCAGCAGTTACCAGATAAATCAGCCCCAGCATTTT.

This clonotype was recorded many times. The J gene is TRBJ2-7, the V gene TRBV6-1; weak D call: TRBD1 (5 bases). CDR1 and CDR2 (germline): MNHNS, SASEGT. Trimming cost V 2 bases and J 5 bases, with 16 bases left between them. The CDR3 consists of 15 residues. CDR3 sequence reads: CASSEQGSFANEQYF. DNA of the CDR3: TGTGCCAGCAGTGAACAGGGTAGCTTCGCCAACGAGCAGTACTTC.

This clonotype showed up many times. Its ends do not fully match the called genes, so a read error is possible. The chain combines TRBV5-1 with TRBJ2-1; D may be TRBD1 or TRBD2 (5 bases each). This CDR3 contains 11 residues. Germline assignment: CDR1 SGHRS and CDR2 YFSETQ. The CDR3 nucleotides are TGTGCCAGCAGCTGGGGGAATGAGCAGTTCTTC. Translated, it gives CASSWGNEQFF.

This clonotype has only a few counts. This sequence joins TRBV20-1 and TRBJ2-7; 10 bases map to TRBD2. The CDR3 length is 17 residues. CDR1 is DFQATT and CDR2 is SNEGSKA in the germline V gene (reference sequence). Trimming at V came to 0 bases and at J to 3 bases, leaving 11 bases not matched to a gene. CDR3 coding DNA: TGCAGTGCTAGAGATTCCCCTGGACTAGCGGCCAACTACGAGCAGTACTTC. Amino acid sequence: CSARDSPGLAANYEQYF.

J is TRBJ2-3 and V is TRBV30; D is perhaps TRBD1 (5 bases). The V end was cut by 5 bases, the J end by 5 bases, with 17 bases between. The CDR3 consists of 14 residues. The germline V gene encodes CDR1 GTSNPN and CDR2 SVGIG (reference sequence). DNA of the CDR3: TGTGCCTGGGCTCAGGGCCGGATGGTAGATACGCAGTATTTT. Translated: CAWAQGRMVDTQYF.

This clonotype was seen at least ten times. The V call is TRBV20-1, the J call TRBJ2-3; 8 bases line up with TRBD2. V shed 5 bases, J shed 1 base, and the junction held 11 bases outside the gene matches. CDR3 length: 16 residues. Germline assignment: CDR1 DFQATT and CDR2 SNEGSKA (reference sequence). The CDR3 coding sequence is TGCAGTGCTCCCCGGGCGGGGGGCGGGGGCACAGATACGCAGTATTTT. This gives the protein CSAPRAGGGGTDTQYF.

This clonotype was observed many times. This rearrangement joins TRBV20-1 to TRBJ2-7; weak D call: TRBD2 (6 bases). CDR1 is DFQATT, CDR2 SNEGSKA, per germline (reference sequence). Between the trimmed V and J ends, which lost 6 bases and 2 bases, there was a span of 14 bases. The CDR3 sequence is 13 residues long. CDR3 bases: TGCAGTGCAGTAAGCGGGCCAACCTACGAGCAGTACTTC. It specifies CSAVSGPTYEQYF.

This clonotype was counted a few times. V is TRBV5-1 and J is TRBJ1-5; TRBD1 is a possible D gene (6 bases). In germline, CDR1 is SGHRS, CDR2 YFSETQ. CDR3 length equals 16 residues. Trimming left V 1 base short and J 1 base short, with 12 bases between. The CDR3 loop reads CASSLWGGGSNQPQHF. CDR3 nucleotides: TGCGCCAGCAGCTTGTGGGGGGGCGGAAGCAATCAGCCCCAGCATTTT.

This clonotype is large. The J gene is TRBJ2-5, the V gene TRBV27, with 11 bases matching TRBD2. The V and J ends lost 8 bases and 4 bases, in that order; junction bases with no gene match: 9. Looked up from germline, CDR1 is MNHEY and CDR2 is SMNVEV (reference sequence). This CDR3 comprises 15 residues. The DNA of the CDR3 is TGTGCCAGCGCCGAGGGGACTAGCGGCCTAGAGACCCAGTACTTC. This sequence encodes CASAEGTSGLETQYF.

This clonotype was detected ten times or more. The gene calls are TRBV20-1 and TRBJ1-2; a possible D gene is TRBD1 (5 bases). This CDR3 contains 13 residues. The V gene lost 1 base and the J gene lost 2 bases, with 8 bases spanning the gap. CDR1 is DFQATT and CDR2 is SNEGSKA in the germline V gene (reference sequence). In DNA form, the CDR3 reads TGCAGTGCTAGAGTTCAGGGAAACTATGGCTACACCTTC. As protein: CSARVQGNYGYTF.